These T cell receptor beta chains were read from a single sample in a study of CXCR3-negative and CXCR3-positive naive CD8 T cells. TCRdb reprocessed the 5' RACE reads and keeps a single row for each CDR3 protein, giving no DNA. The sample features around 140,000 distinct CDR3 sequences, with roughly 0.39% in its top ten. The sample consisted of naive CXCR3+ CD8+ T cells from blood. These receptors all come from a human donor in good health. Some clones in this sample may be carry-over from other donors' samples. The CDR3 runs from the conserved cysteine through the conserved F or W.

J,V,CDR3
TRBJ1-1,TRBV4-1,CASSQSWAANTEAFF
TRBJ2-6,TRBV4-3,CASSQDRTGGTLLGANVLTF
TRBJ2-7,TRBV28,CASRLGAGLYEQYF
TRBJ1-1,TRBV28,CASSLLRLNTEAFF
TRBJ2-3,TRBV2,CASSGTPRPQYF
TRBJ2-7,TRBV19,CASSSPGQGARSYEQYF
TRBJ2-1,TRBV5-1,CASSLVLAGESYNEQFF
TRBJ2-1,TRBV27,CASSSGAGALIGQFF
TRBJ2-4,TRBV7-2,CASRTGDFAKNIQYF
TRBJ2-1,TRBV2,CASSSLAGPYNEQFF
TRBJ2-3,TRBV9,CASSVLAGGATDTQYF
TRBJ2-1,TRBV7-6,CASSPIGTYNEQFF
TRBJ1-5,TRBV21-1,CASSPRGPCQPQHF
TRBJ2-1,TRBV11-2,CASSFVTSGSPGDEQFF
TRBJ2-3,TRBV7-9,CASSPGLAGGYTDTQYF
TRBJ2-5,TRBV6-2/TRBV6-3,CASSPGDYPQETQYF
TRBJ2-3,TRBV20-1,CSARDWASGRTDTQYF
TRBJ1-2,TRBV10-2,CASSESGRGQWNYGYTF
TRBJ2-5,TRBV11-2,CASSSWTSGSQETQYF
TRBJ1-1,TRBV5-1,CASSKGQGGRNTEAFF
TRBJ2-1,TRBV7-9,CASSLVLVNNEQFF
TRBJ2-2,TRBV13,CASSDQGPNTGELFF
TRBJ2-3,TRBV6-5,CGSSYFPSGARVGDTQYF
TRBJ1-2,TRBV4-2,CASSQEPPPGQGSYGYTF
TRBJ2-1,TRBV7-6,CASSEDPGLAGGSYNEQFF
TRBJ2-7,TRBV12-3/TRBV12-4,CASTTGALDEQYF
TRBJ2-7,TRBV29-1,CSVARDLSYEQYF
TRBJ1-5,TRBV21-1,CASSIRSGVDQPQHF
TRBJ2-6,TRBV18,CASSPPGSGANVLTF
TRBJ2-3,TRBV28,CASSSGRNTDTHYF
TRBJ2-7,TRBV9,CASSPSGVPTTYEQYF
TRBJ2-7,TRBV7-6,CASSPPSDSYEQYF
TRBJ2-5,TRBV24-1,CATSSGAETQYF
TRBJ2-6,TRBV6-5,CASSPTGATGANVLTF
TRBJ2-3,TRBV15,CATSRESAVTDTQYF
TRBJ1-5,TRBV12-2,CASRHSRKTGNYSNQPQHF
TRBJ2-1,TRBV9,CASSPRDSRGGNEQFF
TRBJ2-1,TRBV11-3,CASSTRQDNEQFF
TRBJ1-2,TRBV27,CASSYGGVYGYTF
TRBJ2-7,TRBV27,CASSLWGQTYEQYF
TRBJ2-1,TRBV20-1,CSVRDLGWSYNEQFF
TRBJ1-5,TRBV7-9,CASSHINQPQHF
TRBJ2-7,TRBV23-1,CASSQSSGSRYEQYF
TRBJ1-5,TRBV19,CASSAAGYSNQPQHF
TRBJ2-1,TRBV2,CASNGGQHNEQFF
TRBJ2-1,TRBV27,CASSLWRVNNEQFF
TRBJ2-1,TRBV29-1,CSVRGTGGNEQFF
TRBJ1-1,TRBV9,CASSAGTLNTEAFF
TRBJ2-3,TRBV28,CASSFGAGEVHTDTQYF
TRBJ2-7,TRBV13,CASSLAVGRSYEQYF
TRBJ1-2,TRBV29-1,CSVATDYGYTF
TRBJ2-7,TRBV15,CATSRDSLAGVREQYF
TRBJ2-1,TRBV12-3/TRBV12-4,CASSPGVDGGRLAQFF
TRBJ1-2,TRBV5-6,CASSLGTGYTF
TRBJ2-2,TRBV20-1,CSARDQWTGELFF